This T cell receptor beta chain was found in a study of spatial heterogeneity in lung cancer. There are many counts of this clonotype. Specified time point: blood at routine non-recurrence follow-up after resection. Tumor, nontumor lung or frozen PBMC supplied whole RNA that was sequenced unsorted. TCRdb called the 5' RACE reads again in MiXCR, with one record for every CDR3 protein. The sample lists 60,000 to 85,000 distinct CDR3 sequences, approximately 8.9% occurring once. With V trimmed by 6 bases and J by 7 bases, 11 bases remained unmatched. The CDR3 totals 15 residues. CDR1 is MNHEY, CDR2 SMNVEV, per germline (reference sequence).

This sequence joins TRBV27 and TRBJ2-1; 8 nucleotides line up with TRBD1. This clonotype was obtained from a female donor with early-stage non-small cell lung cancer. This specimen was PBMCs, taken at follow-up. The chain's CDR3 is CASSSGQGWGNEQFF. The CDR3 DNA reads as TGTGCCAGCAGCTCTGGACAGGGCTGGGGGAATGAGCAGTTCTTC.